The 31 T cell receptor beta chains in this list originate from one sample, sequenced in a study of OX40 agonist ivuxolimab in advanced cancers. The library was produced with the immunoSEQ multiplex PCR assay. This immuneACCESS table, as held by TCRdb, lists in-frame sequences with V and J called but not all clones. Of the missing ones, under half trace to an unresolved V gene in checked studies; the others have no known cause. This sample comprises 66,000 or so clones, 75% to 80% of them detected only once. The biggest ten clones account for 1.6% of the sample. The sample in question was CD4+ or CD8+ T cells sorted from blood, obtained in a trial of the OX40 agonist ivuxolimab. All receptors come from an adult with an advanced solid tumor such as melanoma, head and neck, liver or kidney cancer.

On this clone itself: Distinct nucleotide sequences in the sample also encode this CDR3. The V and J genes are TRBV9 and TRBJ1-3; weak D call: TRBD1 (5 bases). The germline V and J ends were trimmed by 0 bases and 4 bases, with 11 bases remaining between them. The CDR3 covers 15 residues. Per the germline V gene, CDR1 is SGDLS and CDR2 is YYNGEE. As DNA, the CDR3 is TGTGCCAGCAGCGTAGATGGGGCGCGAGGAAACACCATATATTTT. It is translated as CASSVDGARGNTIYF.

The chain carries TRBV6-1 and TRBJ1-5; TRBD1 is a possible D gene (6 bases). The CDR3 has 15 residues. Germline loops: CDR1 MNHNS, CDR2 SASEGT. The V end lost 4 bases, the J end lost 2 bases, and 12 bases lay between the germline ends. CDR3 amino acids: CASSVRTERNQPQHF. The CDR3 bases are TGTGCCAGCAGTGTTCGGACAGAGCGCAATCAGCCCCAGCATTTT.

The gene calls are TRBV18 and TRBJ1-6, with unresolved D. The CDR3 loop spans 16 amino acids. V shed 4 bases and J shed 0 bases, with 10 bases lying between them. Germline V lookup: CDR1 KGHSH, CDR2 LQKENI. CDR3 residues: CASSQAVSSYNSPLHF. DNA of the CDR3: TGTGCCAGCTCACAGGCCGTGAGCTCCTATAATTCACCCCTCCACTTT. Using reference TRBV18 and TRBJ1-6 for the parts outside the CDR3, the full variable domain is NAGVMQNPRHLVRRRGQEARLRCSPMKGHSHVYWYRQLPEEGLKFMVYLQKENIIDESGMPKERFSAEFPKEGPSILRIQQVVRGDSAAYFCASSQAVSSYNSPLHFGNGTRLTVT.

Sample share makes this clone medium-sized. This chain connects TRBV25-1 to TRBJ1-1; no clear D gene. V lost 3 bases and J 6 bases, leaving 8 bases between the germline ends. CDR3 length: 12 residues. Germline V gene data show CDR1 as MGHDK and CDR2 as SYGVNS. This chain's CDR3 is CASSEGWAEAFF. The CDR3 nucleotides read TGTGCCAGCAGTGAGGGGTGGGCTGAAGCTTTCTTT. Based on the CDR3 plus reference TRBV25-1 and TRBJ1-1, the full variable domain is EADIYQTPRYLVIGTGKKITLECSQTMGHDKMYWYQQDPGMELHLIHYSYGVNSTEKGDLSSESTVSRIRTEHFPLTLESARPSHTSQYLCASSEGWAEAFFGQGTRLTVV.

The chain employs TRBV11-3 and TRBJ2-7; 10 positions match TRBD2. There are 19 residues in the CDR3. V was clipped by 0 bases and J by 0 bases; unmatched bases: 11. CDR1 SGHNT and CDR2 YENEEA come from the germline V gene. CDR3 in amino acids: CASSLDGLADTLSSYEQYF. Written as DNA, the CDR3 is TGTGCCAGCAGCTTAGACGGACTAGCGGATACCCTGAGCTCCTACGAGCAGTACTTC.

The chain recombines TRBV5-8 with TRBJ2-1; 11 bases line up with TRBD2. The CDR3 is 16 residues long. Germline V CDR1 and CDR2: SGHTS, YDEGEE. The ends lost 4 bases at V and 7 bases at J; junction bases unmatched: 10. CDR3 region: CASSRTSGLSGNEQFF. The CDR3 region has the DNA TGTGCCAGCAGCAGGACTAGCGGGCTCTCGGGGAATGAGCAGTTCTTC. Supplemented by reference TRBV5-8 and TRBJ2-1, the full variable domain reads EAGVTQSPTHLIKTRGQQATLRCSPISGHTSVYWYQQALGLGLQFLLWYDEGEERNRGNFPPRFSGRQFPNYSSELNVNALELEDSALYLCASSRTSGLSGNEQFFGPGTRLTVL.

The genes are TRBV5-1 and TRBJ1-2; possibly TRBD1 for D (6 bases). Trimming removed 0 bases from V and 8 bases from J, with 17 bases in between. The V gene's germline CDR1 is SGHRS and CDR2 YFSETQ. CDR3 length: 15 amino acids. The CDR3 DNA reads TGCGCCAGCAGCTTGGAGGGGGTCGAAGCGGACGGCTACACCTTC. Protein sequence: CASSLEGVEADGYTF.

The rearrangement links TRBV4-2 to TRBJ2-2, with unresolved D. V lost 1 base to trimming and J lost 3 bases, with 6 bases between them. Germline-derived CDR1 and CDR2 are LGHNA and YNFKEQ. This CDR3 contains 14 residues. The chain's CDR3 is CASSQGPYTGELFF. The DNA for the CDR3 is TGTGCCAGCAGCCAAGGCCCATACACCGGGGAGCTGTTTTTT.

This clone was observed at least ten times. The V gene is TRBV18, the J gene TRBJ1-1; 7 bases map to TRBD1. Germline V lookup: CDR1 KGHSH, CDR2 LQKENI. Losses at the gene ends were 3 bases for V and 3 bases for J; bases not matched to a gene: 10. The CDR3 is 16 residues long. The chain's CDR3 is CASSPPSRGSDTEAFF. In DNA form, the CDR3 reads TGTGCCAGCTCACCCCCAAGCAGGGGGAGTGACACTGAAGCTTTCTTT.

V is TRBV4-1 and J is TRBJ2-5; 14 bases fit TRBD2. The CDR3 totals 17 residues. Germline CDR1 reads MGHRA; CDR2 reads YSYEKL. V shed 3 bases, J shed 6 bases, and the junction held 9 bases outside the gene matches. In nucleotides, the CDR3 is TGCGCCAGCAGCCAGCCGACTAGCGGGAGGGCCGTGAAGACCCAGTACTTC. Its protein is CASSQPTSGRAVKTQYF.

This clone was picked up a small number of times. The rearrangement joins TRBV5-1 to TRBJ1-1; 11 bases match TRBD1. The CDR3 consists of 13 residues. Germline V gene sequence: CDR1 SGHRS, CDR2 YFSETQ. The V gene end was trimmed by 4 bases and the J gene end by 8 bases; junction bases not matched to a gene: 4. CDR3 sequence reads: CASSGTGGNEAFF. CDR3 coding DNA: TGCGCCAGCAGCGGGACAGGGGGGAACGAAGCTTTCTTT.

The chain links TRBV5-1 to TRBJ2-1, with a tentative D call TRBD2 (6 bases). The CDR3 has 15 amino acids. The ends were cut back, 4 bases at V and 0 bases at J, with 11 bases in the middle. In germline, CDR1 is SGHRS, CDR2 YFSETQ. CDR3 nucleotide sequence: TGCGCCAGCAGCGCCGGAGGGGTCTCCTACAATGAGCAGTTCTTC. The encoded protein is CASSAGGVSYNEQFF.

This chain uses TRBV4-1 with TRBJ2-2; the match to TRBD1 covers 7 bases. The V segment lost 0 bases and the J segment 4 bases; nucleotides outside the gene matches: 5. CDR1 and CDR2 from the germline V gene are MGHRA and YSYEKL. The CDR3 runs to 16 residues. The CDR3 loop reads CASSQDDRVGTGELFF. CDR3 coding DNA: TGCGCCAGCAGCCAAGACGACAGGGTTGGCACCGGGGAGCTGTTTTTT.

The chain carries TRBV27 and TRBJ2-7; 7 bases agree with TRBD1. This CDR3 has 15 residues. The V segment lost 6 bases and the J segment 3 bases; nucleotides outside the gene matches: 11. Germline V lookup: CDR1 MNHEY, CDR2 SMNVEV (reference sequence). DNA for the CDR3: TGTGCCAGCAGATGGAACAGGGGTCGCGACTACGAGCAGTACTTC. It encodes CASRWNRGRDYEQYF.

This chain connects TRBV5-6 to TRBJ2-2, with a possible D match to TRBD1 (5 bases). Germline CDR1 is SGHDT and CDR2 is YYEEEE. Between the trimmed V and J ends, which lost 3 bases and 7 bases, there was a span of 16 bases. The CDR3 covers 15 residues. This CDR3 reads CASSSWGLVGGELFF. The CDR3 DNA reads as TGTGCCAGCAGCTCGTGGGGCCTGGTCGGCGGGGAGCTGTTTTTT.

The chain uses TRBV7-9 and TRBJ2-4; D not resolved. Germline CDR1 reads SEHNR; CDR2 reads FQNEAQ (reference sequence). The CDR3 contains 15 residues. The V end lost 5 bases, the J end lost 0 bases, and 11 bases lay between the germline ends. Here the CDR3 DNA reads TGTGCCAGCAGCGCCCCTTGGGGAGCCAAAAACATTCAGTACTTC. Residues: CASSAPWGAKNIQYF.

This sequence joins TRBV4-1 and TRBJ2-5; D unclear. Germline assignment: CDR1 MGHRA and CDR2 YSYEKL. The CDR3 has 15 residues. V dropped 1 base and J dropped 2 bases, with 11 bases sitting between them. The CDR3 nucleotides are TGCGCCAGCAGCCAAGGCTGGGCAGCTCAAGAGACCCAGTACTTC. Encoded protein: CASSQGWAAQETQYF.

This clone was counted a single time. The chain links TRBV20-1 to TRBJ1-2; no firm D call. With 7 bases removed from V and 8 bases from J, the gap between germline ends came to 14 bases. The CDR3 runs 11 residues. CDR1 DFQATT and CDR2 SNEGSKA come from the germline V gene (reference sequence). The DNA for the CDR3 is TGCAGTGTTATACGATCACGGGGCTACACCTTC. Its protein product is CSVIRSRGYTF.

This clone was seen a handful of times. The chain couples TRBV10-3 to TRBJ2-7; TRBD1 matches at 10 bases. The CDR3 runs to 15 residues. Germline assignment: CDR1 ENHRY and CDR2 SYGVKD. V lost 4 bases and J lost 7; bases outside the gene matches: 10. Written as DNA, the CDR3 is TGTGCCATCAGTGCAACCGGGACAGGGGCGCGGGAGCAGTACTTC. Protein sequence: CAISATGTGAREQYF.

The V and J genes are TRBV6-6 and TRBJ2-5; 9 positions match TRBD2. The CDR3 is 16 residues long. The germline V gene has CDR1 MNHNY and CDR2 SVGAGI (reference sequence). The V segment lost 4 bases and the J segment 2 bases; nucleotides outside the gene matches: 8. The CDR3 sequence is CASSSASGGSQETQYF. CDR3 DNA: TGTGCCAGCAGTTCGGCGAGCGGGGGGTCACAAGAGACCCAGTACTTC.

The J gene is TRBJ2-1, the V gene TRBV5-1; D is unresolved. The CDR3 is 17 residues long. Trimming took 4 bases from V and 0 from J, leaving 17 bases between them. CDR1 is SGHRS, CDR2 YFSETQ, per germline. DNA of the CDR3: TGCGCCAGCAGCCCTTACACGGGCCTCCACTCCTACAATGAGCAGTTCTTC. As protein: CASSPYTGLHSYNEQFF.

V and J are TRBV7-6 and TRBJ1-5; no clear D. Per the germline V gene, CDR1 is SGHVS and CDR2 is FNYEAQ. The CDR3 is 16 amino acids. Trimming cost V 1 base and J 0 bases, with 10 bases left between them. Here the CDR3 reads CASSLGSRYSNQPQHF. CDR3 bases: TGTGCCAGCAGCTTAGGGTCCCGGTATAGCAATCAGCCCCAGCATTTT.

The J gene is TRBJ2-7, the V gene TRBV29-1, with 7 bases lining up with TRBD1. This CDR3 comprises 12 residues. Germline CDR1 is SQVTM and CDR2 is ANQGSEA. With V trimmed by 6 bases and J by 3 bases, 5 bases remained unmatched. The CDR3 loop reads CSVEQGIYEQYF. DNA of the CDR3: TGCAGCGTCGAACAGGGGATCTACGAGCAGTACTTC.

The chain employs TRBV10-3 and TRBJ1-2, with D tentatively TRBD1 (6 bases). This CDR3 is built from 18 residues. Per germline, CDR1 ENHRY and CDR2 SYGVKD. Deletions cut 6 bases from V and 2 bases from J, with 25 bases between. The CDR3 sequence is CAISDFQLGQTANYGYTF. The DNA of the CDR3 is TGTGCCATCAGCGACTTTCAACTCGGACAGACCGCCAACTATGGCTACACCTTC.

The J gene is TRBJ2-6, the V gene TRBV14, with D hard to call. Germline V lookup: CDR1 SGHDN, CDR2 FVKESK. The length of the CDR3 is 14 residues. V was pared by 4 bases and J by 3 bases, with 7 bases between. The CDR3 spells CASSPYGGANVLTF. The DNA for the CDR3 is TGTGCCAGCAGCCCATACGGTGGGGCCAACGTCCTGACTTTC.

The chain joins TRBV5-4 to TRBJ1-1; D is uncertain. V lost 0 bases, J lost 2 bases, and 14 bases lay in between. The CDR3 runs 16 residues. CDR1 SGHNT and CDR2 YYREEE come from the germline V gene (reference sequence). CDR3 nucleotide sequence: TGTGCCAGCAGCTTGGCCACAGCTAGTACCAACACTGAAGCTTTCTTT. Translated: CASSLATASTNTEAFF. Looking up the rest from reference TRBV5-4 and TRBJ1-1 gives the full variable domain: ETGVTQSPTHLIKTRGQQVTLRCSSQSGHNTVSWYQQALGQGPQFIFQYYREEENGRGNFPPRFSGLQFPNYSSELNVNALELDDSALYLCASSLATASTNTEAFFGQGTRLTVV.

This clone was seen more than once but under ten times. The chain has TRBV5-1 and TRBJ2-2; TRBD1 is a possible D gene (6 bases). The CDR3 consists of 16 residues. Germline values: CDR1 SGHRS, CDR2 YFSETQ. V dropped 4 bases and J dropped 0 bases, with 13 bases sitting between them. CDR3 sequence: CASSASGHTNTGELFF. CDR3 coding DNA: TGCGCCAGCAGCGCTTCGGGACACACGAACACCGGGGAGCTGTTTTTT. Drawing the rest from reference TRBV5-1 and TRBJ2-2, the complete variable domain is KAGVTQTPRYLIKTRGQQVTLSCSPISGHRSVSWYQQTPGQGLQFLFEYFSETQRNKGNFPGRFSGRQFSNSRSEMNVSTLELGDSALYLCASSASGHTNTGELFFGEGSRLTVL.

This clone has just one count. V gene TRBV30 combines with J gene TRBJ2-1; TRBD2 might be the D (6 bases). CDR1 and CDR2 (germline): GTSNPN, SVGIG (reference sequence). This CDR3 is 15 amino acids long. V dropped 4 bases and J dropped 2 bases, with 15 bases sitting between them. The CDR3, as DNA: TGTGCCTGGATACCCCCGGGAGCGGCCTACAATGAGCAGTTCTTC. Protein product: CAWIPPGAAYNEQFF.

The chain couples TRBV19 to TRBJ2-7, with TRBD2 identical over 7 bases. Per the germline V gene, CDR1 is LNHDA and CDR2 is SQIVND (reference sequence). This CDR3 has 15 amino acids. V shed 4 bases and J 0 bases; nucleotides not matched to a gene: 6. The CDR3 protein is CASSSLAADSYEQYF. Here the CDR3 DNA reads TGTGCCAGTAGTAGCCTAGCGGCCGACTCCTACGAGCAGTACTTC.

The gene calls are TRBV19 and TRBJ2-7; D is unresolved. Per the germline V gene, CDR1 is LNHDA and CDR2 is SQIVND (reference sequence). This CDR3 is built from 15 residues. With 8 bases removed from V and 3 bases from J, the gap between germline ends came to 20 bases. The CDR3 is CASSFQVSNDYEQYF. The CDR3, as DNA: TGTGCCAGTTCTTTCCAAGTTTCGAACGACTACGAGCAGTACTTC.

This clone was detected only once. The DNA of the CDR3 is TGTGCCATCAGTGATAGTCGAAACGGCCTCTATGGCTACACCTTC. This encodes CAISDSRNGLYGYTF. This chain connects TRBV10-3 to TRBJ1-2; D gene ambiguous. The CDR3 has 15 residues. V shed 3 bases and J shed 4 bases, with 15 bases lying between them. CDR1 and CDR2 (germline): ENHRY, SYGVKD.